This T cell receptor beta chain was recorded in a study of T cells in Graves' hyperthyroidism and ophthalmopathy. Each 10 ml fresh peripheral blood draw supplied the PBMCs. RNA transcripts yielded amplified TCR beta CDR3 regions. An initial round of RT-PCR targeting the TCR CDR3 relied on the HTBI primer set. A single record per CDR3 protein comes from TCRdb applying MiXCR to the multiplex PCR reads. The sample has under 350,000 distinct CDR3 sequences; 15% to 20% are singletons. V lost 6 bases to trimming and J lost 2 bases; unmatched junction nucleotides: 18. Germline V gene sequence: CDR1 MNHNS, CDR2 SASEGT. The length of the CDR3 is 19 residues.

The sequence came from a woman aged 55 to 70 with Graves' ophthalmopathy. V usage is TRBV6-1 and J usage is TRBJ2-3, with TRBD1 matching 9 bases. Sample: blood. DNA of the CDR3: TGTGCCAGCAGATCGAAACTGACAGGGGGGGGTTCGGTCACAGATACGCAGTATTTT. Translation: CASRSKLTGGGSVTDTQYF.